The 9 T cell receptor beta chains in this list originate from one sample, sequenced in a study of blood T cell repertoires in COVID-19 (dated by TCRdb to 2018 to 2020). Library construction relied on the immunoSEQ multiplex PCR assay. This immuneACCESS table, as held by TCRdb, lists in-frame sequences with V and J called but not all clones. Of the missing ones, under half trace to an unresolved V gene in checked studies; the others have no known cause. The sample contains 200,000 to 300,000 clones, around four fifths of them found a single time. The ten largest account for roughly 6.4% of the sample. The sequencing sample was made of peripheral blood. These receptor sequences come from a woman in her sixties or seventies with active or convalescent COVID-19.

The chain combines TRBV11-2 with TRBJ1-1; D gene ambiguous. Trimming took 5 bases from V and 3 from J, leaving 19 bases between them. This CDR3 comprises 16 residues. CDR1 is SGHAT and CDR2 is FQNNGV in the germline V gene. CDR3 residues: CASSAPPAGGDTEAFF. CDR3 DNA: TGTGCCAGCAGCGCTCCCCCGGCAGGCGGGGACACTGAAGCTTTCTTT.

The chain employs TRBV30 and TRBJ1-6, with 7 bases identical to TRBD1. Looked up from germline, CDR1 is GTSNPN and CDR2 is SVGIG (reference sequence). The CDR3 runs to 14 residues. Losses at the gene ends were 5 bases for V and 5 bases for J; bases not matched to a gene: 6. The CDR3 coding sequence is TGTGCCTGGGATACGGGACAGAATAATTCACCCCTCCACTTT. Encoded protein: CAWDTGQNNSPLHF.

This sequence joins TRBV12-3 or TRBV12-4 and TRBJ2-7, with D uncertain. This CDR3 has 13 residues. Trimming cost V 2 bases and J 3 bases, with 8 bases left between them. CDR3 amino acids: CASSLRRIYEQYF. The CDR3 coding sequence is TGTGCCAGCAGTTTACGGCGGATCTACGAGCAGTACTTC.

The J gene is TRBJ2-1, the V gene TRBV30; perhaps TRBD2 as D (7 bases). The CDR3 is 14 residues long. Germline assignment: CDR1 GTSNPN and CDR2 SVGIG (reference sequence). The V and J ends lost 1 base and 12 bases respectively, with 19 bases between them. CDR3 in amino acids: CAWSDLGGGSGQFF. DNA of the CDR3: TGTGCCTGGAGTGACTTAGGCGGGGGCAGTGGGCAGTTCTTC.

The gene calls are TRBV29-1 and TRBJ1-4; no reliable D call. The CDR3 extends over 13 amino acids. Trimming stripped 2 bases from V and 9 bases from J, with 13 bases between. Germline CDR1 and CDR2: SQVTM and ANQGSEA. CDR3 nucleotides: TGCAGCGTTGAAATAGGGCGAGGGAAAAAACTGTTTTTT. Protein sequence: CSVEIGRGKKLFF.

The chain couples TRBV6-5 to TRBJ1-1; 7 nucleotides line up with TRBD1. The length of the CDR3 is 15 residues. With 0 bases clipped from V and 2 bases from J, the junction kept 3 bases outside the gene matches. From germline, CDR1 is MNHEY and CDR2 SVGAGI. CDR3: CASSYSRGPNTEAFF. CDR3 nucleotides: TGTGCCAGCAGTTACTCAAGGGGGCCTAACACTGAAGCTTTCTTT.

This sequence joins TRBV19 and TRBJ1-1; 8 bases line up with TRBD1. The germline V gene encodes CDR1 LNHDA and CDR2 SQIVND (reference sequence). The CDR3 extends over 14 amino acids. The junction had 7 bases not matched to a gene; V was cut back by 6 bases and J by 4 bases. CDR3 residues: CASRKQGDATEAFF. The CDR3 region has the DNA TGTGCCAGTAGGAAACAGGGGGACGCCACTGAAGCTTTCTTT.

The CDR3 protein is CASSPTTAGGGREQYF. CDR3 sequence (DNA): TGTGCCAGCTCACCAACAACAGCGGGAGGGGGTAGGGAGCAGTACTTC. J is TRBJ2-7 and V is TRBV18; 10 bases fit TRBD2. Unmatched junction bases numbered 11, after V lost 2 bases and J lost 7 bases. The germline gives CDR1 KGHSH, CDR2 LQKENI. The CDR3 is made up of 16 amino acids.

This sequence joins TRBV6-1 and TRBJ2-6; 8 bases map to TRBD1. There are 17 residues in the CDR3. Germline CDR1 and CDR2: MNHNS and SASEGT. V shed 5 bases and J 0 bases; nucleotides not matched to a gene: 6. CDR3 loop: CASSKGQGFSGANVLTF. DNA of the CDR3: TGTGCCAGCAGTAAAGGACAGGGATTCTCTGGGGCCAACGTCCTGACTTTC.